This paragraph reports one TCR beta chain. Antigen: not known. The data originate from a study of cytomegalovirus exposure and HLA in healthy donors. On the study more broadly: The 100 million to 140 million unique TCR beta sequences, from roughly 170 million T cells, were found by an earlier analysis.

The PCR employed 60 Vbeta primers together with 13 Jbeta primers. Using immunoSEQ multiplex PCR, the repertoire was profiled, and TCRdb retains in-frame clones only, with some absent. The data show more than 100,000 clones, with roughly 69% seen just once and roughly 8.2% held by the top ten. This CDR3 comprises 14 residues. V lost 5 bases and J 5 bases, leaving 15 bases between the germline ends. CDR1 and CDR2 (germline): SGHVS, FQNEAQ. Study-wide findings and caveats: Researchers reportedly found TCR beta sequences accurately predicted most subjects' HLA-A and HLA-B alleles.

The rearrangement links TRBV7-8 to TRBJ2-5; D might be TRBD1 (6 bases). This receptor was taken from a woman aged 40 to 50 in good health and CMV-seropositive. The sequencing sample was made of PBMCs. CDR3 in amino acids: CASSRQGYEETQYF. The CDR3, as DNA: TGTGCCAGCAGCCGGCAGGGGTATGAGGAGACCCAGTACTTC.